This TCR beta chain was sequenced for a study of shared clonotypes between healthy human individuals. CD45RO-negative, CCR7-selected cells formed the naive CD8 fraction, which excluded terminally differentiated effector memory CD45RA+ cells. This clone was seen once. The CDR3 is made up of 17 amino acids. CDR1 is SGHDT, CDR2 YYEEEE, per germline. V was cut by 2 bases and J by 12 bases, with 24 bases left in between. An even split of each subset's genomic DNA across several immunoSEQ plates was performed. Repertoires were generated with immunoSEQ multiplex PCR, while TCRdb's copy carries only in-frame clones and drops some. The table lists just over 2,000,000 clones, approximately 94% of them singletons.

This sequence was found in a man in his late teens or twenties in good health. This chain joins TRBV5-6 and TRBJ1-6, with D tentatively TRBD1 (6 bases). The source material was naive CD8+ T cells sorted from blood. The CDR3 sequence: CASSLRTESMHSEPLHF. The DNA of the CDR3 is TGTGCCAGCAGCTTAAGGACAGAATCTATGCATTCGGAACCCCTCCACTTT.